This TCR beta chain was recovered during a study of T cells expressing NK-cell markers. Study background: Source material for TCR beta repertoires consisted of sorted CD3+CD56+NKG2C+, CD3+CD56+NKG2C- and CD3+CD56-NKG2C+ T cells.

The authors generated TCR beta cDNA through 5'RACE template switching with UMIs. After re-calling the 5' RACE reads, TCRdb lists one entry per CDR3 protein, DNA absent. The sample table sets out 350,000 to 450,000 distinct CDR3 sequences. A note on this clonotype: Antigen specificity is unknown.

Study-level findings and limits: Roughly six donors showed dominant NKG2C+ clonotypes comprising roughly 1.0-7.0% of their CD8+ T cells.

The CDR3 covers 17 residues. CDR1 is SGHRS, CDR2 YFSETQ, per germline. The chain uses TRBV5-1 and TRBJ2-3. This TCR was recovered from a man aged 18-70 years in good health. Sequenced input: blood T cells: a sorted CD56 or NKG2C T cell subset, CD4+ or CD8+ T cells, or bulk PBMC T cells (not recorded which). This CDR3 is CASSLASAASSTDTQYF. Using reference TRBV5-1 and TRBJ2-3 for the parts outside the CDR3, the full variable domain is KAGVTQTPRYLIKTRGQQVTLSCSPISGHRSVSWYQQTPGQGLQFLFEYFSETQRNKGNFPGRFSGRQFSNSRSEMNVSTLELGDSALYLCASSLASAASSTDTQYFGPGTRLTVL.